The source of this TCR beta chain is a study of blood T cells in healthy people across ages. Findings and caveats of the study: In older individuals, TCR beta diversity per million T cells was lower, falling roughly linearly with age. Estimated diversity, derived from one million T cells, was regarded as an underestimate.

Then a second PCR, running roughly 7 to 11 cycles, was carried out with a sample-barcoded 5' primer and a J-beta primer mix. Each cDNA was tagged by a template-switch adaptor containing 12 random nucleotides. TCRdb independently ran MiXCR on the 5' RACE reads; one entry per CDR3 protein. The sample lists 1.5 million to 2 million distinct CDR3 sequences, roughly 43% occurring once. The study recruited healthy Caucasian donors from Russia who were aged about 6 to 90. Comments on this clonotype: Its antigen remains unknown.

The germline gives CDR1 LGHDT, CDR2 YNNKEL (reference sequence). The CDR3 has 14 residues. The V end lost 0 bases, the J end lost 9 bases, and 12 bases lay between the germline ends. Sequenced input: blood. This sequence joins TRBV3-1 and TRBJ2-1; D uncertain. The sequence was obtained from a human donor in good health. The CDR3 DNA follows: TGTGCCAGCAGCCAAGACCCCTCCGATATTGAGCAGTTCTTC. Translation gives CASSQDPSDIEQFF.